The 24 T cell receptor beta chains in this list originate from one sample, sequenced in a study of breast tumors, draining lymph nodes, adjacent tissues. TCRdb re-derived calls from the multiplex PCR reads in MiXCR, one entry per CDR3 protein. This table has about 22,000 distinct CDR3 sequences, 41% appearing once. Sequencing was performed on breast tumor tissue. The receptors were sampled from a female donor with breast cancer. Some clones in this sample may be carry-over from other donors' samples.

This clonotype was observed at least ten times. The chain carries TRBV20-1 and TRBJ2-7; TRBD2 is a possible D gene (5 bases). The CDR3 totals 13 residues. The V gene's germline CDR1 is DFQATT and CDR2 SNEGSKA (reference sequence). V was cut by 1 base and J by 4 bases, with 11 bases left in between. CDR3 DNA: TGCAGTGCTAGAGGGTTTACTAGTTACGAGCAGTACTTC. Protein: CSARGFTSYEQYF.

The chain combines TRBV13 with TRBJ2-7; D may be TRBD1 or TRBD2 (5 bases each). Germline lookup yields CDR1 PRHDT and CDR2 FYEKMQ (reference sequence). CDR3 length: 14 residues. V shed 7 bases and J shed 0 bases, with 13 bases lying between them. The CDR3: CASNFGAASYEQYF. The DNA of the CDR3 is TGTGCCAGCAATTTCGGGGCCGCCTCCTACGAGCAGTACTTC.

V usage is TRBV19 and J usage is TRBJ1-2, with 7 bases fitting TRBD1. This CDR3 is built from 16 residues. Germline loops: CDR1 LNHDA, CDR2 SQIVND (reference sequence). Germline trimming cut 6 bases from V and 2 bases from J; bases unmatched to any gene: 12. Here the CDR3 DNA reads TGTGCCAGTAGCACGAGCAGGGGGAGAGGGAACTATGGCTACACCTTC. Translation gives CASSTSRGRGNYGYTF.

This chain connects TRBV7-9 to TRBJ2-3, with TRBD2 identical over 16 bases. Germline V lookup: CDR1 SEHNR, CDR2 FQNEAQ (reference sequence). The CDR3 totals 16 residues. CDR3 in DNA: TGTTCCACGGGACTAGCGGGAGGGTTAGCGGCAGATACGCAGTATTTT. Its protein is CSTGLAGGLAADTQYF.

This clonotype was recorded many times. This sequence joins TRBV30 and TRBJ1-3, with 8 bases aligning to TRBD1. Losses at the gene ends were 5 bases for V and 0 bases for J; bases not matched to a gene: 9. This CDR3 spans 16 amino acids. Germline V gene sequence: CDR1 GTSNPN, CDR2 SVGIG (reference sequence). The CDR3 sequence: CAWGRDRTISGNTIYF. The CDR3 DNA follows: TGTGCCTGGGGACGGGACAGGACCATCTCTGGAAACACCATATATTTT.

As for this clonotype: A read error may explain this, as a much larger clone is one base away. The rearrangement uses TRBV20-1 and TRBJ1-5; a possible D gene is TRBD1 (6 bases). This CDR3 is 14 amino acids long. Germline V gene data show CDR1 as DFQATT and CDR2 as SNEGSKA (reference sequence). CDR3 in amino acids: CSAREGASNPPQHF. In DNA, the CDR3 is TGCAGTGCTAGAGAGGGGGCGAGCAATCCGCCCCAGCATTTT.

This clonotype was counted many times. The chain joins TRBV6-6 to TRBJ2-1, with 9 bases aligning to TRBD2. The J segment lost 7 bases and the V segment lost 6 bases, leaving 7 bases of the junction unmatched. CDR1 is MNHNY and CDR2 is SVGAGI in the germline V gene (reference sequence). The CDR3 covers 14 residues. The CDR3 is CASSPGLAVNEQFF. The CDR3 DNA reads TGTGCCAGCAGCCCGGGACTAGCAGTTAATGAGCAGTTCTTC.

The sample holds many counts of this clonotype. This chain uses TRBV7-9 with TRBJ1-5; TRBD1 agrees at 7 bases. This CDR3 comprises 14 residues. The ends lost 5 bases at V and 3 bases at J; junction bases unmatched: 4. Germline CDR1 is SEHNR and CDR2 is FQNEAQ (reference sequence). The CDR3 protein is CASSPTGYNQPQHF. The CDR3 nucleotides are TGTGCCAGCAGCCCGACAGGGTACAATCAGCCCCAGCATTTT.

This clonotype has more than one count but fewer than ten. This chain links TRBV11-2 with TRBJ2-7, with 10 bases lining up with TRBD2. The germline gives CDR1 SGHAT, CDR2 FQNNGV. The CDR3 consists of 15 residues. The V segment lost 5 bases and the J segment 0 bases; nucleotides outside the gene matches: 4. Here the CDR3 DNA reads TGTGCCAGCAGCGCCAGGACTAGCGGCTCCTACGAGCAGTACTTC. Translating it yields CASSARTSGSYEQYF.

This clonotype was seen at least ten times. The gene calls are TRBV4-3 and TRBJ2-2, with TRBD2 matching over 7 bases. The CDR3 length is 15 residues. Germline values: CDR1 LGHNA, CDR2 YSLEER. V lost 0 bases, J lost 6 bases, and 4 bases stayed unmatched. CDR3 nucleotide sequence: TGCGCCAGCAGCCAAGATTGGGGAGGGGCCGGGGAGCTGTTTTTT. Protein: CASSQDWGGAGELFF.

The chain joins TRBV11-2 to TRBJ2-7, with D perhaps TRBD2 (6 bases). This CDR3 region has 13 residues. Trimming stripped 5 bases from V and 5 bases from J, with 13 bases between. Germline V gives CDR1 SGHAT, CDR2 FQNNGV. CDR3 sequence reads: CASSGTSPDEQYF. As DNA, the CDR3 is TGTGCCAGCAGCGGGACTTCTCCGGACGAGCAGTACTTC.

The chain employs TRBV15 and TRBJ1-3; no reliable D call. In germline, CDR1 is LNHNV, CDR2 YYDKDF (reference sequence). Trimming took 0 bases from V and 4 from J, leaving 7 bases between them. The CDR3 spans 14 residues. CDR3 nucleotides: TGTGCCACCAGCAGAGAGTATGCGGGAAACACCATATATTTT. Protein sequence: CATSREYAGNTIYF.

This sequence joins TRBV30 and TRBJ2-1, with D perhaps assigned TRBD1 or TRBD2 (5 bases each). The CDR3 totals 11 residues. CDR1 is GTSNPN and CDR2 is SVGIG in the germline V gene (reference sequence). The germline V and J ends were trimmed by 3 bases and 6 bases, with 6 bases remaining between them. The CDR3 is CAWRRGNEQFF. The CDR3 DNA reads as TGTGCCTGGAGGAGGGGCAATGAGCAGTTCTTC.

The chain links TRBV3-1 to TRBJ2-3; TRBD2 matches 11 bases. The germline V gene encodes CDR1 LGHDT and CDR2 YNNKEL (reference sequence). The CDR3 contains 17 residues. V shed 4 bases, J shed 0 bases, and the junction held 6 bases outside the gene matches. The CDR3 loop is CASSPRTSGFSTDTQYF. The CDR3, as DNA: TGTGCCAGCAGCCCTCGGACTAGCGGGTTTAGCACAGATACGCAGTATTTT.

As concerns this clonotype: At one end the junction does not follow the germline gene, possibly because of a read error. The rearrangement uses TRBV5-1 and TRBJ1-6; D might be TRBD1 (6 bases). The CDR3 has 14 residues. Germline V gene data show CDR1 as SGHRS and CDR2 as YFSETQ. CDR3 protein: CASSRGTSNTPLHF. The DNA for the CDR3 is TGTGCCAGCAGCCGAGGGACAAGTAATACCCCCCTCCACTTT.

This clonotype appeared once. The V and J genes are TRBV12-3 or TRBV12-4 and TRBJ1-6; D remains unclear. Trimming took 0 bases from V and 7 from J, leaving 7 bases between them. The CDR3 is 14 amino acids. The DNA for the CDR3 is TGTGCCAGCAGTTTAGCCTCACAGAATTCACCCCTCCACTTT. Protein sequence: CASSLASQNSPLHF.

The chain combines TRBV11-1 with TRBJ2-1, with TRBD2 matching 8 bases. The V and J ends lost 1 base and 6 bases, in that order; junction bases with no gene match: 8. Germline CDR1 SGHAT, CDR2 FQDESV (reference sequence). This CDR3 is built from 16 residues. The chain's CDR3 is CASSLVTGAGVNEQFF. The CDR3 DNA follows: TGTGCCAGCAGCTTAGTGACCGGAGCGGGGGTCAATGAGCAGTTCTTC.

Ten or more counts support this clonotype. The chain employs TRBV15 and TRBJ2-4; possibly TRBD2 for D (5 bases). V dropped 0 bases and J dropped 8 bases, with 8 bases sitting between them. The CDR3 runs 13 residues. Germline values: CDR1 LNHNV, CDR2 YYDKDF (reference sequence). CDR3 DNA sequence: TGTGCCACCAGCAGAGATTACGGGGACATTCAGTACTTC. Translating it yields CATSRDYGDIQYF. The whole variable domain, filled in from reference TRBV15 and TRBJ2-4, reads DAMVIQNPRYQVTQFGKPVTLSCSQTLNHNVMYWYQQKSSQAPKLLFHYYDKDFNNEADTPDNFQSRRPNTSFCFLDIRSPGLGDTAMYLCATSRDYGDIQYFGAGTRLSVL.

The chain recombines TRBV12-3 or TRBV12-4 with TRBJ2-2, with 11 bases identical to TRBD1. Losses at the gene ends were 4 bases for V and 4 bases for J; bases not matched to a gene: 5. The CDR3 extends over 16 amino acids. CDR3 nucleotides: TGTGCCAGCAGTTATGGGACAGGGGGAATCACCGGGGAGCTGTTTTTT. Translated, it gives CASSYGTGGITGELFF.

This clonotype occurred many times. This may stem from a read error, because a much larger clone lies one nucleotide away. In DNA form, the CDR3 reads TGCAGCGCTATGGTAGGGGGGAACGGTGCCTACACCTTC. Its protein product is CSAMVGGNGAYTF. V usage is TRBV20-1 and J usage is TRBJ1-2; a weak D match, TRBD1 (6 bases). Per the germline V gene, CDR1 is DFQATT and CDR2 is SNEGSKA (reference sequence). The CDR3 is made up of 13 amino acids.

This chain links TRBV5-1 with TRBJ2-7; D uncertain. This CDR3 region has 13 residues. The germline gives CDR1 SGHRS, CDR2 YFSETQ. V lost 0 bases and J 7 bases, leaving 11 bases between the germline ends. The DNA for the CDR3 is TGCGCCAGCAGCTTGGGGGTAGCAAGGGAGCAGTACTTC. Translated, it gives CASSLGVAREQYF.

This clonotype was counted many times. The rearrangement uses TRBV4-1 and TRBJ2-1; no clear D gene. CDR3 size: 16 residues. Germline V gene data show CDR1 as MGHRA and CDR2 as YSYEKL. With 1 base removed from V and 2 bases from J, the gap between germline ends came to 12 bases. The CDR3 protein is CASSQGSASPYNEQFF. As DNA, the CDR3 is TGCGCCAGCAGCCAAGGCAGTGCATCCCCCTACAATGAGCAGTTCTTC.

There are many counts of this clonotype. The V gene is TRBV24-1, the J gene TRBJ2-1; TRBD1 aligns across 10 bases. This CDR3 comprises 16 residues. The germline V gene encodes CDR1 KGHDR and CDR2 SFDVKD. V trimming: 2 bases; J trimming: 6 bases; junction bases outside the gene matches: 6. CDR3 bases: TGTGCCACCAGTGATTCCGGGACAGGGGTGGTCAATGAGCAGTTCTTC. This translates into CATSDSGTGVVNEQFF.

The chain is built from TRBV2 and TRBJ2-1, with D perhaps given as TRBD1 or TRBD2 (5 bases each). Trimming removed 8 bases from V and 8 bases from J, with 10 bases in between. The germline CDR1 and CDR2 sequences are SNHLY and FYNNEI. This CDR3 has 11 residues. DNA for the CDR3: TGTGCCAGCGGCAGGGAGTATGAGCAGTTCTTC. It translates to CASGREYEQFF.